Sequencing of this T cell receptor beta chain was carried out in a study of brain T cells in children with intractable seizures. As for time point: blood from clinic visit 5 months post-surgery; TSC patient then seizure free. This CDR3 region has 15 residues. Per the germline V gene, CDR1 is SNHLY and CDR2 is FYNNEI. The trim removed 4 bases at V and 3 bases at J, leaving 9 bases unmatched. TCRdb's table, derived via immunoSEQ multiplex PCR, lists solely in-frame clones and lacks some. The table includes hundreds of thousands of clones, about 93% detected once. The chain joins TRBV2 to TRBJ2-7, with 7 bases aligning to TRBD1. This receptor was obtained from a boy under two years old with tuberous sclerosis and intractable seizures. The source material was peripheral blood, sampled about 5 months after surgery. Written as DNA, the CDR3 is TGTGCCAGCAGTGGGGTATCCGGGACAGACTACGAGCAGTACTTC. This sequence encodes CASSGVSGTDYEQYF.